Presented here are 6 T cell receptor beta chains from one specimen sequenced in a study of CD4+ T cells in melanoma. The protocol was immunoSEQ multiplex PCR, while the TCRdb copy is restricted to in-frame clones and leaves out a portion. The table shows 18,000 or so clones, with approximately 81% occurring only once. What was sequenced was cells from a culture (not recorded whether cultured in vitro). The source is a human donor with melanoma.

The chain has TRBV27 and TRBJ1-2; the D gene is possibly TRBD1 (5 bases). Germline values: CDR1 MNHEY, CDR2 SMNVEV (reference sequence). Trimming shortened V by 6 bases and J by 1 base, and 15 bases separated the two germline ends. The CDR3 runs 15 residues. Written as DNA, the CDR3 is TGTGCCAGCAGGCGCCCGGGGGTGGGTAACTATGGCTACACCTTC. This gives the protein CASRRPGVGNYGYTF.

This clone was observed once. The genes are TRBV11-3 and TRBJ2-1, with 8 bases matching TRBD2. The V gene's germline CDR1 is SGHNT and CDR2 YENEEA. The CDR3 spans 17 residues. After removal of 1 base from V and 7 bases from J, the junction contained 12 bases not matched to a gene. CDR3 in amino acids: CASSLGFLPGGQNEQFF. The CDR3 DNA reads TGTGCCAGCAGCTTAGGCTTTCTGCCGGGGGGGCAAAATGAGCAGTTCTTC.

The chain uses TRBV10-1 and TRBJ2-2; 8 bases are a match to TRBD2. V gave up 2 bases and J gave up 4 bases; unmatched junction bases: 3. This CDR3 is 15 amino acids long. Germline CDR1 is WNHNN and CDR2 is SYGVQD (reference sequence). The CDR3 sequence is CASSERAGGTGELFF. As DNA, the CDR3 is TGCGCCAGCAGTGAGCGGGCGGGGGGCACCGGGGAGCTGTTTTTT.

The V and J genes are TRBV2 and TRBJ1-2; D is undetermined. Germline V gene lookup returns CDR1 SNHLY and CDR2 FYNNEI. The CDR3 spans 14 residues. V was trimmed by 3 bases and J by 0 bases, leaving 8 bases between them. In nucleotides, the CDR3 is TGTGCCAGCAGTGACACCGCCCCTAACTATGGCTACACCTTC. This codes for CASSDTAPNYGYTF.

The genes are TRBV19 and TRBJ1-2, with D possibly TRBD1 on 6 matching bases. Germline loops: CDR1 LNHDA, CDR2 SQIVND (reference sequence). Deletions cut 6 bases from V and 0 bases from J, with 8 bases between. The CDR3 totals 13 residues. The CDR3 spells CASSYRANYGYTF. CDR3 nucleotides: TGTGCCAGTAGCTACAGGGCTAACTATGGCTACACCTTC.

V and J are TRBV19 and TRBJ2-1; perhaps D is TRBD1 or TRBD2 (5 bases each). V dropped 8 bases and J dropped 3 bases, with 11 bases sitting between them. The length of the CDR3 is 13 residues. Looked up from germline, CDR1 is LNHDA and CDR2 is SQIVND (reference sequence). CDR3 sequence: CASEGHSYNEQFF. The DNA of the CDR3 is TGTGCCAGTGAGGGGCACAGCTACAATGAGCAGTTCTTC.